This TCR beta chain was profiled in a study of shared clonotypes between healthy human individuals. Overall study results and limits: The small donor group covered limited genetic and exposure diversity. Though the depth was large, rarefaction showed that sorted-subset sequencing was incomplete.

As for this clone: Its antigen is undetermined.

Using immunoSEQ multiplex PCR, the repertoire was profiled, and TCRdb retains in-frame clones only, with some absent. The table has approximately 700,000 clones, around 73% seen once. V lost 5 bases to trimming and J lost 10 bases, with 12 bases between them. The CDR3 covers 12 residues. From germline, CDR1 is MNHEY and CDR2 SMNVEV (reference sequence). Sequences were obtained from memory CD4+ T cells sorted from blood. Sample subset: CD45RA-negative fraction. This receptor was taken from a woman aged 30 to 39 in good health. The V gene is TRBV27, the J gene TRBJ1-5, with D maybe TRBD1 (6 bases). In DNA form, the CDR3 reads TGTGCCAGCAGTCTCAGGGGTGGTCCCCAGCATTTT. Its translation: CASSLRGGPQHF.